The 32 T cell receptor beta chains reported below all come from one sample, sequenced in a study of blood T cell repertoires in COVID-19. This table comes from immunoSEQ multiplex PCR, and its TCRdb copy is limited to in-frame clones, with some not included. The data contain 150,000 to 200,000 clones, 92% of them singletons. The sequencing input was peripheral blood. The receptor source for this set is a man in his thirties or forties with COVID-19, enrolled during active disease.

The rearrangement uses TRBV6-5 and TRBJ1-5; TRBD1 might be the D (5 bases). This CDR3 is built from 13 residues. The V end lost 2 bases, the J end lost 6 bases, and 8 bases lay between the germline ends. From germline, CDR1 is MNHEY and CDR2 SVGAGI. CDR3 nucleotide sequence: TGTGCCAGCAGTTACGGGGGGGGTCAGCCCCAGCATTTT. This sequence encodes CASSYGGGQPQHF.

This clone appeared once. The V call is TRBV3-1 (or the pseudogene TRBV3-2), the J call TRBJ1-2; D call uncertain. Trimming took off 6 bases at V and 5 bases at J, with 19 bases between the two ends. The CDR3 extends over 15 amino acids. CDR1 LGHDT and CDR2 YNNKEL come from the germline V gene (reference sequence). The CDR3 loop is CASSSRGPMGYGYTF. The CDR3 DNA reads TGTGCCAGCAGTTCACGGGGTCCGATGGGATATGGCTACACCTTC.

This chain joins TRBV7-2 and TRBJ2-2; the match to TRBD1 covers 7 bases. Germline CDR1 is SGHTA and CDR2 is FQGNSA. V was pared by 3 bases and J by 6 bases, with 7 bases of the junction left unmatched. The CDR3 has 15 residues. CDR3 protein: CASSLVTGPSGELFF. The CDR3 DNA reads TGTGCCAGCAGCTTGGTGACAGGGCCCTCCGGGGAGCTGTTTTTT.

V gene TRBV5-5 combines with J gene TRBJ2-4; 7 nucleotides agree with TRBD1. The CDR3 runs to 15 residues. The junction had 6 bases not matched to a gene; V was cut back by 2 bases and J by 4 bases. Germline V gene lookup returns CDR1 SGHKS and CDR2 YYEKEE (reference sequence). In DNA, the CDR3 is TGTGCCAGCAGCTTAGACCGGGACAGAAAAAACATTCAGTACTTC. It yields the protein CASSLDRDRKNIQYF.

V gene TRBV7-3 combines with J gene TRBJ2-7; 8 positions match TRBD1. Trimming at V came to 5 bases and at J to 7 bases, leaving 19 bases not matched to a gene. The CDR3 has 17 amino acids. The germline gives CDR1 SGHTA, CDR2 FQGTGA. The CDR3 coding sequence is TGTGCCAGCAGCCGCTACAACTCCGGGACAGGAGAGGGGGAGCAGTACTTC. This codes for CASSRYNSGTGEGEQYF.

This chain connects TRBV6-6 to TRBJ1-2; tentative D call: TRBD1 (5 bases). Germline V CDR1 and CDR2: MNHNY, SVGAGI (reference sequence). The CDR3 length is 14 residues. V lost 2 bases to trimming and J lost 6 bases, with 13 bases between them. The CDR3 spells CASSYGLQGDGYTF. The CDR3 DNA reads as TGTGCCAGCAGTTACGGGCTGCAAGGGGATGGCTACACCTTC.

The chain couples TRBV30 to TRBJ1-1; 7 nucleotides align to TRBD1. The CDR3 runs to 14 residues. CDR1 is GTSNPN, CDR2 SVGIG, per germline (reference sequence). With 2 bases clipped from V and 0 bases from J, the junction kept 3 bases outside the gene matches. CDR3 region: CAWSTGVLNTEAFF. CDR3 nucleotides: TGTGCCTGGAGTACAGGGGTACTGAACACTGAAGCTTTCTTT.

This chain joins TRBV6-5 and TRBJ1-1; tentatively, D is TRBD1 (6 bases). The germline V gene encodes CDR1 MNHEY and CDR2 SVGAGI. CDR3 length equals 14 residues. The V gene lost 1 base and the J gene lost 8 bases, with 14 bases spanning the gap. The CDR3 DNA sequence: TGTGCCAGCAGTTACTTATTCGGACAGCAAGAAGCTTTCTTT. Translation: CASSYLFGQQEAFF.

V usage is TRBV10-3 and J usage is TRBJ1-6; D is uncertain. Germline loops: CDR1 ENHRY, CDR2 SYGVKD. CDR3 size: 15 residues. The ends were cut back, 6 bases at V and 1 base at J, with 10 bases in the middle. CDR3 protein: CAISPRASYNSPLHF. In DNA, the CDR3 is TGTGCCATCAGCCCAAGAGCATCCTATAATTCACCCCTCCACTTT.

V and J are TRBV6-5 and TRBJ1-1, with a possible D match to TRBD1 (6 bases). Germline CDR1 and CDR2: MNHEY and SVGAGI. This CDR3 spans 14 amino acids. Trimming took off 0 bases at V and 4 bases at J, with 9 bases between the two ends. DNA for the CDR3: TGTGCCAGCAGTTACTCGTTAGGGGGCACTGAAGCTTTCTTT. Protein: CASSYSLGGTEAFF.

This clone was picked up a small number of times. The chain employs TRBV11-2 and TRBJ2-1; TRBD1 matches 10 bases. Per the germline V gene, CDR1 is SGHAT and CDR2 is FQNNGV. With V trimmed by 0 bases and J by 7 bases, 6 bases remained unmatched. CDR3 length: 16 amino acids. The CDR3 region is CASSLDRQGAGNEQFF. The CDR3 DNA sequence: TGTGCCAGCAGCTTAGATAGACAGGGGGCGGGAAATGAGCAGTTCTTC.

The J gene is TRBJ2-2, the V gene TRBV5-1; D call uncertain. The CDR3 is 12 residues long. The V end was cut by 7 bases, the J end by 5 bases, with 9 bases between. Germline V gives CDR1 SGHRS, CDR2 YFSETQ. The CDR3 loop is CASGLTTGELFF. CDR3 DNA: TGCGCCAGCGGTCTTACTACCGGGGAGCTGTTTTTT.

The gene calls are TRBV12-5 and TRBJ2-1; TRBD2 agrees at 12 bases. CDR1 and CDR2 from the germline V gene are LGHNT and FRNRAP. This CDR3 region has 12 residues. Trimming cost V 4 bases and J 15 bases; bases outside gene matches: 4. This chain's CDR3 is CASGSLAGGMFF. For the CDR3, the DNA is TGTGCTAGTGGTTCTCTAGCGGGGGGGATGTTCTTC.

This clone was seen only once. The CDR3 reads CASSPTRPGGRNSGNTIYF. CDR3 nucleotides: TGTGCCAGCAGTCCTACCCGTCCGGGGGGGAGAAACTCTGGAAACACCATATATTTT. The chain is built from TRBV11-2 and TRBJ1-3, with a possible D match to TRBD1 (5 bases). Germline loops: CDR1 SGHAT, CDR2 FQNNGV. The length of the CDR3 is 19 residues. V was pared by 6 bases and J by 0 bases, with 24 bases between.

This clone has a single count. The chain carries TRBV28 and TRBJ1-2, with D possibly being TRBD1 (5 bases). Germline-derived CDR1 and CDR2 are MDHEN and SYDVKM. The CDR3 runs 15 residues. Here the CDR3 DNA reads TGTGCGTCCCAGGCCCGGACACTGACTAACTATGGCTACACCTTC. Amino acids: CASQARTLTNYGYTF.

The V call is TRBV4-3, the J call TRBJ1-1; D is unresolved. CDR3 length: 18 amino acids. The germline V gene has CDR1 LGHNA and CDR2 YSLEER. V lost 2 bases, J lost 1 base, and 20 bases lay in between. The CDR3 DNA is TGCGCCAGCAGCCAATTGCATCGGGTAGGATTAGGGAACACTGAAGCTTTCTTT. Protein sequence: CASSQLHRVGLGNTEAFF.

This chain uses TRBV7-8 with TRBJ1-5; D unclear. The CDR3 is made up of 15 amino acids. Trimming removed 0 bases from V and 0 bases from J, with 6 bases in between. Per the germline V gene, CDR1 is SGHVS and CDR2 is FQNEAQ. The CDR3 spells CASSLASISNQPQHF. CDR3 in DNA: TGTGCCAGCAGCTTAGCATCTATTAGCAATCAGCCCCAGCATTTT.

V gene TRBV10-1 combines with J gene TRBJ1-1; D gene uncertain. Germline V gene sequence: CDR1 WNHNN, CDR2 SYGVQD (reference sequence). CDR3 size: 16 residues. Trimming took off 2 bases at V and 1 base at J, with 14 bases between the two ends. The CDR3 region is CASSEICMQANTEAFF. The CDR3 coding sequence is TGCGCCAGCAGTGAGATTTGTATGCAAGCGAACACTGAAGCTTTCTTT.

CDR3 in DNA: TGTGCCAGCAGCTTAGATGGCGGGAACTACGAGCAGTACTTC. Its protein is CASSLDGGNYEQYF. The chain joins TRBV7-9 to TRBJ2-7; tentative D call: TRBD2 (6 bases). The CDR3 is made up of 14 amino acids. V was cut by 1 base and J by 3 bases, with 10 bases left in between. Germline V gene data show CDR1 as SEHNR and CDR2 as FQNEAQ (reference sequence).

CDR3: CASSLVGGPSTDTQYF. The CDR3 DNA is TGTGCCAGCAGCTTAGTCGGGGGGCCCAGCACAGATACGCAGTATTTT. The chain employs TRBV7-2 and TRBJ2-3; possible D gene TRBD2, 7 bases. V dropped 1 base and J dropped 0 bases, with 11 bases sitting between them. CDR3 length: 16 amino acids. Germline-derived CDR1 and CDR2 are SGHTA and FQGNSA.

The chain joins TRBV3-1 (or the pseudogene TRBV3-2) to TRBJ2-1, with 8 nucleotides matching TRBD2. Unmatched junction bases numbered 12, after V lost 0 bases and J lost 8 bases. Per germline, CDR1 LGHDT and CDR2 YNNKEL (reference sequence). CDR3 length: 17 amino acids. The CDR3 reads CASSQESAGDPRYEQFF. CDR3 coding DNA: TGTGCCAGCAGCCAAGAGTCAGCGGGAGACCCCCGGTATGAGCAGTTCTTC.

J is TRBJ2-1 and V is TRBV5-4; the D is unclear. With 4 bases removed from V and 3 bases from J, the gap between germline ends came to 14 bases. Germline V gene sequence: CDR1 SGHNT, CDR2 YYREEE (reference sequence). The CDR3 is 15 amino acids. This CDR3 is CASSRIQAGYNEQFF. CDR3 sequence (DNA): TGTGCCAGCAGCCGAATTCAAGCTGGCTACAATGAGCAGTTCTTC.

The chain employs TRBV10-3 and TRBJ2-7; a weak D match, TRBD1 (6 bases). This CDR3 has 15 residues. Germline V CDR1 and CDR2: ENHRY, SYGVKD. V was cut by 0 bases and J by 2 bases, with 11 bases left in between. Here the CDR3 DNA reads TGTGCCATCAGTGAGTCGTGGGGACAAGCCTACGAGCAGTACTTC. Translation: CAISESWGQAYEQYF.

A word on this clone: Other DNA sequences in the same sample also yield this CDR3. The rearrangement uses TRBV15 and TRBJ2-5, with 13 bases that match TRBD2. Germline CDR1 and CDR2: LNHNV and YYDKDF (reference sequence). CDR3 length equals 16 residues. With 1 base clipped from V and 5 bases from J, the junction kept 4 bases outside the gene matches. The CDR3 is CATSRGLAGGGETQYF. DNA of the CDR3: TGTGCCACCAGCAGAGGACTAGCGGGGGGCGGGGAGACCCAGTACTTC.

In its sample, this clone was seen once. The rearrangement uses TRBV27 and TRBJ2-1; D is perhaps TRBD1 (5 bases). The CDR3 loop spans 14 amino acids. Trimming took off 1 base at V and 8 bases at J, with 12 bases between the two ends. Germline assignment: CDR1 MNHEY and CDR2 SMNVEV (reference sequence). The CDR3 bases are TGTGCCAGCAGTTTATTCCCAGGGAACCATGAGCAGTTCTTC. This codes for CASSLFPGNHEQFF.

The genes are TRBV14 and TRBJ2-7, with TRBD1 matching over 11 bases. Trimming took 2 bases from V and 7 from J; bases not matched to a gene: 10. The CDR3 runs to 16 residues. The germline gives CDR1 SGHDN, CDR2 FVKESK. The CDR3 bases are TGTGCCAGCAGCCAACGGACAGGGGGCGCGAGAAGAGAGCAGTACTTC. This sequence encodes CASSQRTGGARREQYF.

J is TRBJ2-2 and V is TRBV7-7, with 8 positions matching TRBD1. V was clipped by 2 bases and J by 0 bases; unmatched bases: 5. There are 17 residues in the CDR3. Germline V lookup: CDR1 SSHAT, CDR2 FNYEAQ (reference sequence). The CDR3 region is CASSLRVDRANTGELFF. Written as DNA, the CDR3 is TGTGCCAGCAGCTTAAGAGTGGACAGGGCGAACACCGGGGAGCTGTTTTTT.

The V and J genes are TRBV3-1 (or the pseudogene TRBV3-2) and TRBJ1-3; 7 bases line up with TRBD1. V shed 5 bases, J shed 2 bases, and the junction held 0 bases outside the gene matches. Per the germline V gene, CDR1 is LGHDT and CDR2 is YNNKEL (reference sequence). This CDR3 is 13 amino acids long. CDR3 in DNA: TGTGCCAGCAGCGGGACAGCTGGAAACACCATATATTTT. Encoded protein: CASSGTAGNTIYF.

This rearrangement joins TRBV9 to TRBJ2-5, with TRBD2 as a possible D gene (5 bases). V lost 0 bases, J lost 2 bases, and 17 bases lay in between. CDR1 and CDR2 from the germline V gene are SGDLS and YYNGEE. There are 17 residues in the CDR3. This CDR3 is CASSVALLNGGQETQYF. DNA of the CDR3: TGTGCCAGCAGCGTAGCCCTCTTAAACGGAGGACAAGAGACCCAGTACTTC.

The gene calls are TRBV6-5 and TRBJ1-3; the D is unclear. V was trimmed by 6 bases and J by 4 bases, leaving 10 bases between them. The CDR3 runs to 13 residues. Germline CDR1 is MNHEY and CDR2 is SVGAGI. CDR3 loop: CASSRTRGNTIYF. The CDR3 nucleotides read TGTGCCAGCAGCAGGACTAGGGGAAACACCATATATTTT.

This chain joins TRBV24-1 and TRBJ1-1; 8 nucleotides agree with TRBD1. The CDR3 is made up of 14 amino acids. Trimming cost V 9 bases and J 0 bases; bases outside gene matches: 5. Germline CDR1 and CDR2: KGHDR and SFDVKD. CDR3 sequence (DNA): TGTGCCACCTGGACAGGGCGTGTGAACACTGAAGCTTTCTTT. This gives the protein CATWTGRVNTEAFF.

The table lists this clone with a few counts. V is TRBV6-2 or TRBV6-3 and J is TRBJ2-7; 7 positions match TRBD1. The germline CDR1 and CDR2 sequences are MNHEY and SVGEGT. This CDR3 is 15 amino acids long. V lost 4 bases, J lost 5 bases, and 11 bases stayed unmatched. CDR3 amino acids: CASSFEQGPWDEQYF. For the CDR3, the DNA is TGTGCCAGCAGTTTTGAACAGGGGCCGTGGGACGAGCAGTACTTC.